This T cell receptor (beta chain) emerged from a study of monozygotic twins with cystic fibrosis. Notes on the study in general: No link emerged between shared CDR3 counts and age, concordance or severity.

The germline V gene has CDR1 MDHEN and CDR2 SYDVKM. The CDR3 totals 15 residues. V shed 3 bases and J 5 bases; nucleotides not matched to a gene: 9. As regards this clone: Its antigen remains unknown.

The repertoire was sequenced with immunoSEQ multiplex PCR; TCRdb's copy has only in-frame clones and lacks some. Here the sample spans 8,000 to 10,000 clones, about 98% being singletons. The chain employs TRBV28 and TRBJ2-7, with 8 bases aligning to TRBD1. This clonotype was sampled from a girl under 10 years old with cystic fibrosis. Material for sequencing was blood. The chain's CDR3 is CASSLVPGQEDEQYF. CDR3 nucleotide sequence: TGTGCCAGCAGTTTGGTACCGGGACAGGAAGACGAGCAGTACTTC.